This record looks at one TCR beta chain sequence and its context. Its matching antigen is unknown. The CDR3 contains 14 residues. CDR1 and CDR2 (germline): LNHNV, YYDKDF (reference sequence). Trimming took 0 bases from V and 10 from J, leaving 15 bases between them. The data were taken from a study of cytotoxic CD8 clonotypes in ibrutinib-treated CLL. Study-wide points: The clonality rise at ibrutinib response reflected private clonotype expansion.

Sequenced by immunoSEQ multiplex PCR; TCRdb stores in-frame clones only, minus some. The data show hundreds of thousands of clones, 70% seen once. The receptor was isolated from a human donor with chronic lymphocytic leukemia. The chain has TRBV15 and TRBJ1-1; D remains ambiguous. The sample consisted of PBMCs, taken after 24 months of ibrutinib treatment. CDR3 residues: CATSRDVGGGGAFF. The CDR3 bases are TGTGCCACCAGCAGAGATGTCGGTGGTGGAGGAGCTTTCTTT.